Here is one T cell receptor beta chain with its context. This record comes from a study of shared clonotypes between healthy human individuals. Repertoires were generated with immunoSEQ multiplex PCR, while TCRdb's copy carries only in-frame clones and drops some. Of fewer than 2.5 million clones in the sample, over 85% were seen once. The germline V gene has CDR1 MDHEN and CDR2 SYDVKM. Trimming took off 7 bases at V and 2 bases at J, with 12 bases between the two ends. The CDR3 spans 13 residues. The source of this sequence is a man aged 18-30 years in good health. Some clones in this sample may be carry-over from other donors' samples. Sequencing was carried out using naive CD4+ T cells from PBMCs. Regarding subset: CD45RA+ positively selected. This chain connects TRBV28 to TRBJ2-7, with D possibly matching TRBD1 (6 bases). DNA of the CDR3: TGTGCCAGCACTTCCAGGGGTACCTACGAGCAGTACTTC. Amino acid sequence: CASTSRGTYEQYF.